These 5 T cell receptor beta chains originate from one sample sequenced in a study of shared clonotypes between healthy human individuals. Measured with immunoSEQ multiplex PCR; TCRdb has only the in-frame clones, and not every one. Here the sample spans 1,400,000 or so clones, approximately 98.5% being singletons. Material: naive CD4+ T cells sorted from blood. Subset defined: CD45RA+ positively selected. The receptors shown here come from a man in his thirties or forties in good health.

V is TRBV9 and J is TRBJ2-1, with D uncertain. Germline CDR1 SGDLS, CDR2 YYNGEE. V lost 4 bases and J lost 7, with 15 bases in between. The CDR3 totals 14 residues. CDR3 in DNA: TGTGCCAGCAGCAAGAGAAACAAGATAAATGAGCAGTTCTTC. This gives the protein CASSKRNKINEQFF.

V and J are TRBV6-1 and TRBJ2-7, with TRBD1 matching 10 bases. After removal of 6 bases from V and 5 bases from J, the junction contained 10 bases not matched to a gene. The CDR3 covers 15 residues. Germline values: CDR1 MNHNS, CDR2 SASEGT. The CDR3 is CASSHGRDRGHEQYF. The CDR3 DNA follows: TGTGCCAGCAGCCACGGCCGGGACAGGGGTCACGAGCAGTACTTC.

The rearrangement links TRBV15 to TRBJ2-3; no firm D call. Germline V gene sequence: CDR1 LNHNV, CDR2 YYDKDF (reference sequence). V lost 0 bases, J lost 4 bases, and 20 bases lay in between. The CDR3 runs to 18 residues. CDR3 in amino acids: CATSRDQKGLFLADTQYF. CDR3 in DNA: TGTGCCACCAGCAGAGATCAAAAGGGATTATTTTTGGCAGATACGCAGTATTTT.

In regard to this clone: An end of the junction does not agree with germline; a read error may underlie this. The rearrangement uses TRBV29-1 and TRBJ2-3; D is unclear. This CDR3 has 8 residues. CDR1 is SQVTM and CDR2 is ANQGSEA in the germline V gene. CDR3 loop: CSVDRQFF. CDR3 in DNA: TGCAGCGTTGATAGGCAGTTTTTT.

The rearrangement uses TRBV2 and TRBJ2-1; 9 bases agree with TRBD2. The V segment lost 6 bases and the J segment 10 bases; nucleotides outside the gene matches: 13. The germline gives CDR1 SNHLY, CDR2 FYNNEI. This CDR3 spans 15 amino acids. The CDR3 protein is CASSVLAGTLGEQFF. CDR3 nucleotide sequence: TGTGCCAGCAGCGTGCTAGCGGGGACTCTCGGCGAGCAGTTCTTC.